These T cell receptor beta chains were read from a single sample in a study of T cell responses to AZD1222 COVID-19 vaccine. TCRdb's table, derived via immunoSEQ multiplex PCR, lists solely in-frame clones and lacks some. The profile shows roughly 100,000 clones, less than 90% of them singletons. Material: peripheral blood, obtained on day 0 of AZD1222 vaccination. These receptors originate from an adult in good health. Each CDR3 is given with its conserved first and last residue. A D gene is named only where the DNA matches it firmly. Only some rows state a clone size, as once, few, many or a class for expanded clones.

clone_size: NA
v_call: TRBV30
j_call: TRBJ1-1
d_call: NA
cdr3_length: 13
cdr3_nt: TGTGCCTGGAGGATAGGGCCGAACACTGAAGCTTTCTTT
cdr3_aa: CAWRIGPNTEAFF

clone_size: NA
v_call: TRBV19
j_call: TRBJ2-2
d_call: NA
cdr3_length: 16
cdr3_nt: TGTGCCAGTAGTTCCAGGGATTCATGGAACACCGGGGAGCTGTTTTTT
cdr3_aa: CASSSRDSWNTGELFF

clone_size: NA
v_call: TRBV19
j_call: TRBJ1-6
d_call: NA
cdr3_length: 14
cdr3_nt: TGTGCCAGTAGTATCGAGGGGTTCTCCTCACCCCTCCACTTT
cdr3_aa: CASSIEGFSSPLHF

clone_size: NA
v_call: TRBV27
j_call: TRBJ2-7
d_call: TRBD2
cdr3_length: 19
cdr3_nt: TGTGCCAGCAGTTTAAGGCGACGACTAGCGGGAGGGCCTGGGTACGAGCAGTACTTC
cdr3_aa: CASSLRRRLAGGPGYEQYF

clone_size: NA
v_call: TRBV30
j_call: TRBJ1-1
d_call: NA
cdr3_length: 12
cdr3_nt: TGTGCCTGGAGTCCGGGGCTTATTGAAGCTTTCTTT
cdr3_aa: CAWSPGLIEAFF

clone_size: NA
v_call: TRBV7-9
j_call: TRBJ1-3
d_call: TRBD1
cdr3_length: 16
cdr3_nt: TGTGCCAGCAGCCGGGGACAGGCGTCCTCTGGAAACACCATATATTTT
cdr3_aa: CASSRGQASSGNTIYF

clone_size: NA
v_call: TRBV7-9
j_call: TRBJ2-7
d_call: NA
cdr3_length: 15
cdr3_nt: TGTGCCAGCAGTCCCGGACGGTCCGTCTCCTACGAGCAGTACTTC
cdr3_aa: CASSPGRSVSYEQYF

clone_size: NA
v_call: TRBV19
j_call: TRBJ1-5
d_call: TRBD1
cdr3_length: 16
cdr3_nt: TGTGCCAGTAGGCTCCCAAAGACAGGGGCCAGTCAGCCCCAGCATTTT
cdr3_aa: CASRLPKTGASQPQHF

clone_size: NA
v_call: TRBV6-5
j_call: TRBJ2-2
d_call: NA
cdr3_length: 15
cdr3_nt: TGTGCCAGCAGTTACCGGGACATAAACACCGGGGAGCTGTTTTTT
cdr3_aa: CASSYRDINTGELFF

clone_size: few
v_call: TRBV7-9
j_call: TRBJ1-2
d_call: NA
cdr3_length: 17
cdr3_nt: TGTGCCAGCAGCTTATACGGACAGCCCAGACCTACCGCTGGCTACACCTTC
cdr3_aa: CASSLYGQPRPTAGYTF

clone_size: NA
v_call: TRBV18
j_call: TRBJ1-5
d_call: TRBD1
cdr3_length: 15
cdr3_nt: TGTGCCAGCTCACCACAGGGGGCTGGCAATCAGCCCCAGCATTTT
cdr3_aa: CASSPQGAGNQPQHF

clone_size: NA
v_call: TRBV9
j_call: TRBJ2-7
d_call: TRBD1
cdr3_length: 15
cdr3_nt: TGTGCCAGCAGCCCACGACAGGGGGTAGAGGACGAGCAGTACTTC
cdr3_aa: CASSPRQGVEDEQYF

clone_size: NA
v_call: TRBV12-3/TRBV12-4
j_call: TRBJ1-5
d_call: NA
cdr3_length: 10
cdr3_nt: TGTGCCGGAGAATGGGGGCCCCAGCATTTT
cdr3_aa: CAGEWGPQHF

clone_size: NA
v_call: TRBV18
j_call: TRBJ1-1
d_call: NA
cdr3_length: 13
cdr3_nt: TGTGCCAGCTCACCCACAGCGAACACTGAAGCTTTCTTT
cdr3_aa: CASSPTANTEAFF

clone_size: NA
v_call: TRBV11-1
j_call: TRBJ2-3
d_call: NA
cdr3_length: 15
cdr3_nt: TGTGCCAGCAGCTTTGGGGGTAGTGAGGCAGATACGCAGTATTTT
cdr3_aa: CASSFGGSEADTQYF

clone_size: NA
v_call: TRBV19
j_call: TRBJ2-7
d_call: TRBD1
cdr3_length: 14
cdr3_nt: TGTGCCAGTACGTTACGGCAGGGGGCCGTCGAGCAGTACTTC
cdr3_aa: CASTLRQGAVEQYF

clone_size: NA
v_call: TRBV30
j_call: TRBJ1-2
d_call: NA
cdr3_length: 12
cdr3_nt: TGTGCCTGGACTCTGGTGAACTATGGCTACACCTTC
cdr3_aa: CAWTLVNYGYTF

clone_size: NA
v_call: TRBV10-2
j_call: TRBJ2-5
d_call: NA
cdr3_length: 16
cdr3_nt: TGCGCCAGCAGTGAGTCCCAGCGGTCGGGGCAGGGGACCCAGTACTTC
cdr3_aa: CASSESQRSGQGTQYF

clone_size: NA
v_call: TRBV30
j_call: TRBJ1-3
d_call: NA
cdr3_length: 15
cdr3_nt: TGTGCCTGGAGAAGGCTAGCACACTCTGGAAACACCATATATTTT
cdr3_aa: CAWRRLAHSGNTIYF

clone_size: NA
v_call: TRBV6-5
j_call: TRBJ1-2
d_call: NA
cdr3_length: 15
cdr3_nt: TGTGCCAGCAGCGACCAACCACAGGGTGGCTATGGCTACACCTTC
cdr3_aa: CASSDQPQGGYGYTF

clone_size: NA
v_call: TRBV6-5
j_call: TRBJ1-2
d_call: NA
cdr3_length: 15
cdr3_nt: TGTGCCAGCAGGCCTCCCTTTAGTTACAACTATGGCTACACCTTC
cdr3_aa: CASRPPFSYNYGYTF

clone_size: NA
v_call: TRBV27
j_call: TRBJ2-7
d_call: TRBD1
cdr3_length: 15
cdr3_nt: TGTGCCAGCGCCAGCAGTTGGGACAGCACCTACGAGCAGTACTTC
cdr3_aa: CASASSWDSTYEQYF

clone_size: NA
v_call: TRBV11-2
j_call: TRBJ2-5
d_call: TRBD1
cdr3_length: 17
cdr3_nt: TGTGCCAGCAGCTTAGATCTCAGGGGGCGCGCTCATGAGACCCAGTACTTC
cdr3_aa: CASSLDLRGRAHETQYF

clone_size: NA
v_call: TRBV7-9
j_call: TRBJ1-4
d_call: TRBD1
cdr3_length: 17
cdr3_nt: TGTGCCAGCAGCCCTAACAGGGGAGGAGCAACTAATGAAAAACTGTTTTTT
cdr3_aa: CASSPNRGGATNEKLFF

clone_size: NA
v_call: TRBV27
j_call: TRBJ2-5
d_call: TRBD2
cdr3_length: 16
cdr3_nt: TGTGCCAGCAGTTCCAAACTAGCGGGAGGTGGGGAGACCCAGTACTTC
cdr3_aa: CASSSKLAGGGETQYF

clone_size: NA
v_call: TRBV30
j_call: TRBJ1-6
d_call: NA
cdr3_length: 14
cdr3_nt: TGTGCCTGGAGTGTTGTACAAGGTGGTTCACCCCTCCACTTT
cdr3_aa: CAWSVVQGGSPLHF

clone_size: NA
v_call: TRBV9
j_call: TRBJ2-5
d_call: TRBD2
cdr3_length: 16
cdr3_nt: TGTGCCAGCAGCGCCGGACTAGCGGGGGACTACGAGACCCAGTACTTC
cdr3_aa: CASSAGLAGDYETQYF

clone_size: NA
v_call: TRBV3-1/TRBV3-2
j_call: TRBJ2-1
d_call: TRBD2
cdr3_length: 16
cdr3_nt: TGTGCCAGCAGCCAAGATCAAGCAGCGGGAGGCAATGAGCAGTTCTTC
cdr3_aa: CASSQDQAAGGNEQFF

clone_size: once
v_call: TRBV3-1/TRBV3-2
j_call: TRBJ1-2
d_call: NA
cdr3_length: 13
cdr3_nt: TGTGCCAGCAGCCAATCTGAGGGTGGCGGCTACACCTTC
cdr3_aa: CASSQSEGGGYTF

clone_size: NA
v_call: TRBV19
j_call: TRBJ1-4
d_call: NA
cdr3_length: 15
cdr3_nt: TGTGCCAGTAGTGTCCTCGGCAGCACTAATGAAAAACTGTTTTTT
cdr3_aa: CASSVLGSTNEKLFF

clone_size: NA
v_call: TRBV11-2
j_call: TRBJ1-5
d_call: NA
cdr3_length: 15
cdr3_nt: TGTGCCAGCAGCGTAGGGAAGTACGGGGATCAGCCCCAGCATTTT
cdr3_aa: CASSVGKYGDQPQHF

clone_size: NA
v_call: TRBV29-1
j_call: TRBJ1-1
d_call: NA
cdr3_length: 14
cdr3_nt: TGCAGCGGAGGGGAGGGGAGCGGGAACACTGAAGCTTTCTTT
cdr3_aa: CSGGEGSGNTEAFF

clone_size: NA
v_call: TRBV19
j_call: TRBJ2-2
d_call: NA
cdr3_length: 15
cdr3_nt: TGTGCCAGTAGTACCCGACTCACGAACACCGGGGAGCTGTTTTTT
cdr3_aa: CASSTRLTNTGELFF

clone_size: few
v_call: TRBV3-1/TRBV3-2
j_call: TRBJ1-2
d_call: NA
cdr3_length: 14
cdr3_nt: TGTGCCAGCAGCCAAAACGAGCAGGGGTATGGCTACACCTTC
cdr3_aa: CASSQNEQGYGYTF

clone_size: NA
v_call: TRBV18
j_call: TRBJ1-5
d_call: TRBD1
cdr3_length: 15
cdr3_nt: TGTGCCAGCTCAGAAAGGGGGCTTTTGAATCAGCCCCAGCATTTT
cdr3_aa: CASSERGLLNQPQHF

clone_size: NA
v_call: TRBV19
j_call: TRBJ2-7
d_call: TRBD2
cdr3_length: 16
cdr3_nt: TGTGCCAGTAGTATGGCGGGGAGCGGGAGGGCCTACGAGCAGTACTTC
cdr3_aa: CASSMAGSGRAYEQYF

clone_size: NA
v_call: TRBV7-4
j_call: TRBJ1-6
d_call: TRBD1
cdr3_length: 16
cdr3_nt: TGTGCCACCTGGGGACAGGGGAGATCCTATAATTCACCCCTCCACTTT
cdr3_aa: CATWGQGRSYNSPLHF

clone_size: NA
v_call: TRBV20-1
j_call: TRBJ1-3
d_call: TRBD1
cdr3_length: 14
cdr3_nt: TGCAGTGCTAGTTCAGGGGGTACTGGAAACACCATATATTTT
cdr3_aa: CSASSGGTGNTIYF

clone_size: NA
v_call: TRBV6-5
j_call: TRBJ2-7
d_call: NA
cdr3_length: 13
cdr3_nt: TGTGCCAGCAGGGCCGGGACAAACTACGAGCAGTACTTC
cdr3_aa: CASRAGTNYEQYF

clone_size: NA
v_call: TRBV7-2
j_call: TRBJ2-1
d_call: NA
cdr3_length: 12
cdr3_nt: TGTGCCAGCAGCACCAGGTACAATGAGCAGTTCTTC
cdr3_aa: CASSTRYNEQFF

clone_size: NA
v_call: TRBV2
j_call: TRBJ1-1
d_call: NA
cdr3_length: 14
cdr3_nt: TGTGCCAGCAGTGAAGCGTTACCCGTTAAGGAAGCTTTCTTT
cdr3_aa: CASSEALPVKEAFF